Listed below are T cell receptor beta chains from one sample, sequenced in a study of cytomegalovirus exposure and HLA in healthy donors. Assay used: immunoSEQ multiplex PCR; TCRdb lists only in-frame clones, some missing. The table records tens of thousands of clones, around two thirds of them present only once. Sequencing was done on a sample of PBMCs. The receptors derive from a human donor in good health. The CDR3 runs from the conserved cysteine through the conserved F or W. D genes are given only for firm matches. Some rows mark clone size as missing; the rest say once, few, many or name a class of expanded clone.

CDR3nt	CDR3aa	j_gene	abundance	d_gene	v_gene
TGTGCCAGCAGCTTATGGCAGGGCGGAGAGAAACTGTTTTTT	CASSLWQGGEKLFF	TRBJ1-4	.	.	TRBV7-2
TGTGCCAGCAGCGTCTGGGGGGTTATCGGGGAGCTGTTTTTT	CASSVWGVIGELFF	TRBJ2-2	.	.	TRBV5-4
TGTGCCAGCAGCTTCTTAACCGGGACTAGCGGCTCCTACGAGCAGTACTTC	CASSFLTGTSGSYEQYF	TRBJ2-7	.	TRBD2	TRBV7-8
TGCGCCAGCAGCAATGGACAGGGAGGTACTGAAGCTTTCTTT	CASSNGQGGTEAFF	TRBJ1-1	few	TRBD1	TRBV5-1
TGTGCCAGCAGTTTTCTGGGCAGGGAGCAGTACTTC	CASSFLGREQYF	TRBJ2-7	.	.	TRBV28
TGTGCCAGCAGTCCCCCCGGGACAGGGGAGAGAAAACTGTTTTTT	CASSPPGTGERKLFF	TRBJ1-4	.	TRBD1	TRBV6-1
TGTGCCAGCAGTGAAAGGGACACGGTCAATCAGCCCCAGCATTTT	CASSERDTVNQPQHF	TRBJ1-5	.	.	TRBV6-1
TGTGCCAGCAGCTTAACCGGGACTAGCGAGCATGAGCAGTTCTTC	CASSLTGTSEHEQFF	TRBJ2-1	.	TRBD2	TRBV7-3
TGTGCCAGCAGCGTTGGCCCGCCAGGTGCCACTAATTCACCCCTCCACTTT	CASSVGPPGATNSPLHF	TRBJ1-6	few	.	TRBV9
TGTGCCACCAGCGGGTCGACAGGGCTGGCTGAAAAACTGTTTTTT	CATSGSTGLAEKLFF	TRBJ1-4	.	TRBD1	TRBV15
TGTGCCAGCAGTTTCCGCACTCCTAGCGGGAGCACAGATACGCAGTATTTT	CASSFRTPSGSTDTQYF	TRBJ2-3	few	TRBD2	TRBV27